This TCR beta chain was profiled in a study of blood T cell repertoires in COVID-19. As for the study in general: There were acute and convalescent COVID-19 samples, and they came from the United States, Italy and Spain.

Authors' analysis steps: Using reference gene primer amplification, nucleated cell counts were estimated. TCRdb's table, derived via immunoSEQ multiplex PCR, lists solely in-frame clones and lacks some. V and J calls and clone size come straight from that table; D and trimming were deduced from the DNA. Here the sample spans fewer than 200,000 clones, 85% to 95% being singletons. V lost 11 bases and J 7 bases, leaving 15 bases between the germline ends. The CDR3 consists of 12 residues. Germline V gives CDR1 ENHRY, CDR2 SYGVKD. V usage is TRBV10-3 and J usage is TRBJ2-1, with a possible D match to TRBD2 (6 bases). Sample: peripheral blood. This TCR was recovered from a woman between 45 and 65 years old with acute or convalescent COVID-19. The CDR3 nucleotides are TGTGCCTCACGAGGCGGGGAGAATGAGCAGTTCTTC. Encoded protein: CASRGGENEQFF.